This T cell receptor (beta chain) appears in the sequencing data of a study of T cell changes during pregnancy in multiple sclerosis (dated by TCRdb to between 2018 and 2020). About the study as a whole: The study looked at changes in the T cell repertoire across pregnancy in women with multiple sclerosis.

The library came from the immunoSEQ multiplex PCR assay. This is the immuneACCESS table as TCRdb keeps it, with only in-frame sequences that have V and J called. A part of the clones is gone; compared with another copy, unresolved V genes explain less than half, and the rest is unexplained. The sample contains more than 15,000 clones, roughly nine tenths of them found a single time. Of the sample, around 7.7% falls within the top ten clones. A remark on this clone: Its cognate antigen has yet to be identified. No base qualities exist here, and no much larger clone lies one base off it.

Trimmed from V: 1 base; trimmed from J: 3 bases; junction bases lacking a gene match: 13. Its CDR3 holds 18 amino acids, cysteine through phenylalanine. The DNA shown is the 54-base CDR3, in frame from base 1. The germline V gene supplies CDR1 SGHVS and CDR2 FNYEAQ. The chain is made from TRBV7-6 and TRBJ2-7; 9 central bases correspond to TRBD2. This receptor was taken from a female donor in good health, enrolled as a control in a pregnancy study. The input for sequencing was CD8+ T cells from peripheral blood mononuclear cells, taken in the second trimester of pregnancy. DNA sequence: TGTGCCAGCAGCTTAGAAGAACGAGCGGGGGGACTCCACTACGAGCAGTACTTC. It translates to CASSLEERAGGLHYEQYF.